The TCR beta chain under discussion was sequenced for a study of blood T cells in healthy people across ages. The CDR3 loop spans 20 amino acids. The junction had 21 bases not matched to a gene; V was cut back by 2 bases and J by 5 bases. Germline loops: CDR1 SGHRS, CDR2 YFSETQ. This clonotype appeared a few times. The use of a sample-barcoded 5' primer and a J-beta primer mix characterized a second PCR of roughly 6 to 11 cycles. From the 5' RACE reads, TCRdb called clonotypes with MiXCR, one entry per CDR3 protein. The sample lists 1 million or so distinct CDR3 sequences, around 27% occurring once. The sample was also linked to a second study, of T cells of mothers and their children. That investigation notes: From each mother came over 9.5 million TCR beta CDR3 reads, and from each child came 2.5 million to 3.5 million.

Sequenced: blood. The V call is TRBV5-1, the J call TRBJ1-4; 7 bases map to TRBD1. This sequence was found in a girl between 2 and 10 years old in good health. The CDR3 sequence is CASSFFATGQGGWKNEKLFF. As DNA, the CDR3 is TGCGCCAGCAGCTTTTTTGCGACAGGGCAGGGAGGATGGAAGAATGAAAAACTGTTTTTT.